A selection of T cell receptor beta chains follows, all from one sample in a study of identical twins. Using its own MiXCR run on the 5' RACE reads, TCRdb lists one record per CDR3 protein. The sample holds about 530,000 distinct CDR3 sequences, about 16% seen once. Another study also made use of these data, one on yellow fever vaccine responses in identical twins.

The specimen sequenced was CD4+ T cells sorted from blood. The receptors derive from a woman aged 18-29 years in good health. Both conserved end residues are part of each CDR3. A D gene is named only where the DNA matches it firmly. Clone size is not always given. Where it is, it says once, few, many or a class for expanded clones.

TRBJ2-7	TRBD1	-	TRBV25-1	CASSESGQGEQYF	TGTGCCAGCAGTGAATCGGGACAGGGCGAGCAGTACTTC
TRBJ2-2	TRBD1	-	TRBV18	CASSSATTGATTGELFF	TGTGCCAGCTCATCGGCCACGACAGGGGCCACCACCGGGGAGCTGTTTTTT
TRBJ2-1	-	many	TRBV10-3	CAISQGSNEQFF	TGTGCCATCAGTCAGGGGTCCAATGAGCAGTTCTTC
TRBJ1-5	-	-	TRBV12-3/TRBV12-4	CASSLRSTDQPQHF	TGTGCCAGCAGTTTGAGGTCAACCGATCAGCCCCAGCATTTT
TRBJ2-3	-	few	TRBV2	CASRSVVQYF	TGTGCCAGCAGATCAGTAGTGCAGTATTTT
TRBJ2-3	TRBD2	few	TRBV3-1	CASSSTSGGITDTQYF	TGTGCCAGCAGCTCAACTAGCGGGGGGATCACAGATACGCAGTATTTT
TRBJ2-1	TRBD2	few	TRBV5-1	CASSPGGAGVPNEQFF	TGCGCCAGCAGCCCCGGAGGAGCGGGAGTCCCCAATGAGCAGTTCTTC
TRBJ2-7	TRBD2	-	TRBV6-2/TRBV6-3	CASSYWASGSDEQYF	TGTGCCAGCAGTTACTGGGCTAGCGGGTCCGACGAGCAGTACTTC
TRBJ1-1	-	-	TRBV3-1	CASSGLRGGTEAFF	TGTGCCAGCAGCGGGCTTCGGGGAGGAACTGAAGCTTTCTTT
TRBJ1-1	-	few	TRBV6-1	CASSRQRDMNTEAFF	TGTGCCAGCAGTCGACAGCGAGATATGAACACTGAAGCTTTCTTT
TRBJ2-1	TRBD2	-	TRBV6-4	CASSALGTSGSNEQFF	TGTGCCAGCAGTGCCCTCGGGACTAGCGGGAGTAATGAGCAGTTCTTC
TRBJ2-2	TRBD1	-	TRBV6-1	CASEGTGTGFTGELFF	TGTGCCAGCGAGGGGACCGGGACAGGGTTCACCGGGGAGCTGTTTTTT
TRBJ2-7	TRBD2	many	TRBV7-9	CASSFSSGIASEQYF	TGTGCCAGCAGCTTTTCTAGCGGGATAGCCAGCGAGCAGTACTTC
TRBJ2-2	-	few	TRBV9	CASTWDLGGELFF	TGTGCCAGCACATGGGACCTGGGCGGGGAGCTGTTTTTT
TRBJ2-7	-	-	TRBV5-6	CASTQSRRYSYEQYF	TGTGCCAGCACCCAATCTCGGCGGTACTCCTACGAGCAGTACTTC
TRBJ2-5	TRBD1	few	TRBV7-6	CASSLALGTGSYQETQYF	TGTGCCAGCAGCTTAGCCCTTGGGACAGGTTCTTACCAAGAGACCCAGTACTTC
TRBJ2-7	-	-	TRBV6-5	CASSSGLQSAEQYF	TGTGCCAGCAGTTCCGGACTCCAATCTGCCGAGCAGTACTTC
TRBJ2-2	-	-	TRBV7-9	CASSLSRTIAGELFF	TGTGCCAGCAGCTTGTCACGGACCATTGCCGGGGAGCTGTTTTTT
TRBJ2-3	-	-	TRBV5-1	CASSSRDRNTDTQYF	TGCGCCAGCAGCTCGAGGGACCGAAACACAGATACGCAGTATTTT
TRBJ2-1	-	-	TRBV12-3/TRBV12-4	CASSLRGNPYNEQFF	TGTGCCAGCAGTTTAAGAGGGAATCCCTACAATGAGCAGTTCTTC
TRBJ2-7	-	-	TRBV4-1	CASSQERVSYEQYF	TGCGCCAGCAGCCAAGAAAGAGTCTCCTACGAGCAGTACTTC
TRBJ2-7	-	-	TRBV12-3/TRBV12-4	CASGTRYEQYF	TGTGCCAGCGGAACCAGATACGAGCAGTACTTC
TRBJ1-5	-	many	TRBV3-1	CASSQDLGGNQPQHF	TGTGCCAGCAGCCAAGATCTAGGCGGCAATCAGCCCCAGCATTTT
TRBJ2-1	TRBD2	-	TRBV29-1	CSAGRLALGNEQFF	TGCAGCGCTGGACGACTAGCTCTTGGGAATGAGCAGTTCTTC
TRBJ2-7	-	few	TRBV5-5	CASSLLIGTSYEQYF	TGTGCCAGCAGCTTGTTGATAGGGACCTCCTACGAGCAGTACTTC
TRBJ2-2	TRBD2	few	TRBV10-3	CATGTSGVNTGELFF	TGTGCCACCGGGACTAGCGGGGTGAACACCGGGGAGCTGTTTTTT
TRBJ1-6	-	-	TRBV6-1	CASSPREPSYNSPLHF	TGTGCCAGCAGTCCCAGGGAGCCCTCCTATAATTCACCCCTCCACTTT
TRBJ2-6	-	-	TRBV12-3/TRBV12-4	CASLPSGAGANVLTF	TGTGCCAGTTTACCCTCGGGGGCTGGGGCCAACGTCCTGACTTTC
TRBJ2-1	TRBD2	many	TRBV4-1	CASSHVLAGGDRSDEQFF	TGCGCCAGCAGCCACGTGCTAGCGGGGGGAGATAGGTCCGATGAGCAGTTCTTC
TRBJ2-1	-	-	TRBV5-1	CASSWELGGEQFF	TGCGCCAGCAGCTGGGAACTAGGAGGGGAGCAGTTCTTC
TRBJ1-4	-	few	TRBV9	CASSVGPDNEKLFF	TGTGCCAGCAGCGTTGGACCGGATAATGAAAAACTGTTTTTT
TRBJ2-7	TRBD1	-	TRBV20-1	CSASMAGGSYEQYF	TGCAGTGCTAGTATGGCAGGGGGCTCCTACGAGCAGTACTTC
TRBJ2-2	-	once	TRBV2	CASSDDYANTGELFF	TGTGCCAGCAGTGATGACTACGCGAACACCGGGGAGCTGTTTTTT
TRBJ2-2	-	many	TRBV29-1	CSVEWPTGTGELFF	TGCAGCGTTGAGTGGCCTACGGGCACCGGGGAGCTGTTTTTT
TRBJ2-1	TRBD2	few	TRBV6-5	CASSFVGGYNEQFF	TGTGCCAGCAGTTTCGTGGGGGGGTACAATGAGCAGTTCTTC
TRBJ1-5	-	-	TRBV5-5	CASSLSVGPNQPQHF	TGTGCCAGCAGCTTGTCGGTAGGCCCCAATCAGCCCCAGCATTTT
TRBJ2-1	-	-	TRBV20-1	CSARTRFSEQFF	TGCAGTGCTAGAACCCGGTTCAGTGAGCAGTTCTTC
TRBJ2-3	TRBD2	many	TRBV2	CASSERASGTTDTQYF	TGTGCCAGCAGTGAACGGGCTAGCGGGACAACAGATACGCAGTATTTT
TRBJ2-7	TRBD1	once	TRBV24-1	CATSTGDRAQYF	TGTGCCACCAGCACCGGGGACAGAGCGCAGTACTTC
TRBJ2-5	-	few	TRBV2	CASRKTVQETQYF	TGTGCCAGCAGGAAGACAGTACAAGAGACCCAGTACTTC
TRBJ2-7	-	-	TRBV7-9	CASSIGVEQYF	TGTGCCAGCAGCATTGGGGTCGAGCAGTACTTC
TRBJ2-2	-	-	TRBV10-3	CAISESFGGPSGPGELFF	TGTGCCATCAGTGAGTCGTTTGGGGGCCCGTCCGGCCCCGGGGAGCTGTTTTTT
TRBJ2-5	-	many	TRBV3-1	CASSRGGDSGRKETQYF	TGTGCCAGCAGCCGAGGAGGAGACAGTGGGAGGAAAGAGACCCAGTACTTC
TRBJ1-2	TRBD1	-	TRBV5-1	CASSLAGGQGYGYTF	TGCGCCAGCAGCTTGGCCGGGGGACAGGGCTATGGCTACACCTTC
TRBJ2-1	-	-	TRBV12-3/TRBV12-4	CASSTFQDSYNEQFF	TGTGCCAGCAGTACGTTCCAGGACAGCTACAATGAGCAGTTCTTC
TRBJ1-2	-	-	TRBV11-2	CASSHGSGYTF	TGTGCCAGCAGCCACGGATCTGGCTACACCTTC
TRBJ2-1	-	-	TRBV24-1	CATRGVSEQFF	TGTGCCACCAGGGGGGTAAGCGAGCAGTTCTTC
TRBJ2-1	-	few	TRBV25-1	CASSVLNEQFF	TGTGCCAGCAGTGTTCTCAATGAGCAGTTCTTC
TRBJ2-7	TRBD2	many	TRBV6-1	CASNPSGSGSREQYF	TGTGCCAGCAACCCTAGCGGGAGTGGTAGTCGCGAGCAGTACTTC
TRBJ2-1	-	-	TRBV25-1	CASMLTYNEQFF	TGTGCCAGCATGCTGACCTACAATGAGCAGTTCTTC
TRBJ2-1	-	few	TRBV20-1	CSARDLSRGKNEQFF	TGCAGTGCTAGAGATCTCTCCCGTGGGAAGAATGAGCAGTTCTTC
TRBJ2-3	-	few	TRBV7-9	CASSIEHISNTDTQYF	TGTGCCAGCAGCATCGAACACATCTCCAACACAGATACGCAGTATTTT
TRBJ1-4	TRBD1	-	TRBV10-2	CASRQGSEKLFF	TGCGCCAGCAGACAGGGGAGTGAAAAACTGTTTTTT
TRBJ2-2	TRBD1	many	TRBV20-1	CSARVDPGQGWMRGGTGELFF	TGCAGTGCTAGAGTGGATCCGGGACAGGGATGGATGAGGGGTGGCACCGGGGAGCTGTTTTTT
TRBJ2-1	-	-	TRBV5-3	CARSFNREGEQFF	TGTGCCAGAAGCTTTAACAGGGAAGGTGAGCAGTTCTTC
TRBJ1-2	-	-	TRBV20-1	CSARPGKNYGYTF	TGCAGTGCCAGGCCAGGGAAAAACTATGGCTACACCTTC
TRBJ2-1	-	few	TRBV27	CASTPGVAGAYNEQFF	TGTGCCAGCACCCCAGGGGTTGCGGGAGCCTACAATGAGCAGTTCTTC